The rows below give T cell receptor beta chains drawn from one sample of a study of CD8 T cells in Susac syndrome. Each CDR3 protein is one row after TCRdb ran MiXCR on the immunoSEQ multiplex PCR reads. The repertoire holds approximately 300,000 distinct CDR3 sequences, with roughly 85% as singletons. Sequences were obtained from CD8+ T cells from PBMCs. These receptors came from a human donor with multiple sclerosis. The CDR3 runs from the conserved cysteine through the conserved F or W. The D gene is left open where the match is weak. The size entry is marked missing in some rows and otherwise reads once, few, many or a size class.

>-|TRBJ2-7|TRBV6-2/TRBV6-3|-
CASSYVQGGSREQYF
TGTGCCAGCAGTTACGTACAGGGAGGCTCTCGCGAGCAGTACTTC
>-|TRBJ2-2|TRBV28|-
CASSPRTGTGELFF
TGTGCCAGCAGTCCTAGGACCGGCACCGGGGAGCTGTTTTTT
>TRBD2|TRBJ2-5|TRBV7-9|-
CASSLEAGTNQETQYF
TGTGCCAGCAGCTTAGAGGCCGGGACTAACCAAGAGACCCAGTACTTC
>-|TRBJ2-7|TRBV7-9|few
CASSRTESYEQYF
TGTGCCAGCAGTAGGACGGAGTCCTACGAGCAGTACTTC
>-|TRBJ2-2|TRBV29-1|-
CSVKIANTGELFF
TGCAGCGTTAAAATCGCGAACACCGGGGAGCTGTTTTTT
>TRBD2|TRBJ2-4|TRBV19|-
CASSIGAGGPFWDIQYF
TGTGCCAGTAGTATTGGAGCGGGAGGGCCCTTTTGGGACATTCAGTACTTC
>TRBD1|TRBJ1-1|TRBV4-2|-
CASSQAHGTVNTEAFF
TGTGCCAGCAGCCAAGCCCACGGGACAGTGAACACTGAAGCTTTCTTT
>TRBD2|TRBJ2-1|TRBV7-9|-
CASSPSGEKRGEQFF
TGTGCCAGCAGCCCTAGCGGGGAGAAGCGTGGTGAGCAGTTCTTC
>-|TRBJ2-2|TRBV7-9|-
CASSSGGTYLPGELFF
TGTGCCAGCAGCTCTGGGGGCACATACCTCCCCGGGGAGCTGTTTTTT
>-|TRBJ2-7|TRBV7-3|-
CASSLGRGGRQYF
TGTGCCAGCAGCCTGGGACGTGGTGGGAGGCAGTACTTC
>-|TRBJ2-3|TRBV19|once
CASSSTGMGAKDTQYF
TGTGCCAGTAGTTCCACCGGGATGGGGGCGAAAGATACGCAGTATTTT
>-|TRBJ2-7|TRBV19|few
CASSVQVSYEQYF
TGTGCCAGTTCAGTACAGGTTTCCTACGAGCAGTACTTC
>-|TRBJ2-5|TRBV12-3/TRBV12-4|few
CASSLRGRETQYF
TGTGCCAGCAGTTTGCGGGGGCGGGAGACCCAGTACTTC
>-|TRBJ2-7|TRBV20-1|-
CSARDRPGGHEQYF
TGCAGTGCTAGAGACCGACCCGGGGGCCACGAGCAGTACTTC
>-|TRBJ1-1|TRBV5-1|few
CASSFGQGLPEAFF
TGCGCCAGCAGCTTCGGCCAGGGGCTCCCTGAAGCTTTCTTT
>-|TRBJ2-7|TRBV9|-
CASSVRPGELGEQYF
TGTGCCAGCAGCGTAAGACCGGGGGAGCTGGGCGAGCAGTACTTC
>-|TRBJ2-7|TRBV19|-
CASSTPLPGIGYEQYF
TGTGCCAGTAGTACTCCCCTCCCGGGAATTGGGTACGAGCAGTACTTC
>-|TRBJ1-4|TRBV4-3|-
CASSQDRFGREKLFF
TGCGCCAGCAGCCAAGATCGCTTCGGTCGTGAAAAACTGTTTTTT
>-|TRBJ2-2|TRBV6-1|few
CAILPRNTGELFF
TGTGCCATCCTACCAAGGAACACCGGGGAGCTGTTTTTT
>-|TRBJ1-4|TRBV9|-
CASSGLNEKLFF
TGTGCCAGCAGCGGACTCAATGAAAAACTGTTTTTT
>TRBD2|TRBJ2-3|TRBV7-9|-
CASSLALAGDTQYF
TGTGCCAGCAGCTTAGCTCTAGCGGGAGATACGCAGTATTTT
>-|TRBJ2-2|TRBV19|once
CASRHTGELFF
TGTGCCAGTAGGCACACCGGGGAGCTGTTTTTT
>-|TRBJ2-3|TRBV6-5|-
CASSSSDWASTDTQYF
TGTGCCAGCAGTTCTTCCGACTGGGCTAGCACAGATACGCAGTATTTT
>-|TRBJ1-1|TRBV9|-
CASSVGLEAEAFF
TGTGCCAGCAGCGTAGGATTGGAGGCTGAAGCTTTCTTT
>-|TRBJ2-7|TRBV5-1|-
CASSLGPTQEF
TGCGCCAGCAGCTTGGGCCCCACACAGGAGTTC
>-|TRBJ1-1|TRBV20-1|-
CSARDGLNTEAFF
TGCAGTGCTAGGGACGGGTTGAACACTGAAGCTTTCTTT
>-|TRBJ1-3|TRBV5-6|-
CASRPGPSVPEPGNTIYF
TGTGCCAGCAGACCGGGACCTTCCGTCCCCGAGCCTGGAAACACCATATATTTT
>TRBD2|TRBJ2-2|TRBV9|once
CASSVGGLSTGELFF
TGTGCCAGCAGCGTTGGGGGACTAAGCACCGGGGAGCTGTTTTTT
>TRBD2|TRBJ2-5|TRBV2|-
CASSDRLAGGPGETQYF
TGTGCCAGCAGTGATAGGTTAGCGGGAGGGCCCGGGGAGACCCAGTACTTC
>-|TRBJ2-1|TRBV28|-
CASSLGTLAADEQFF
TGTGCCAGCAGTTTGGGTACTTTAGCCGCCGATGAGCAGTTCTTC
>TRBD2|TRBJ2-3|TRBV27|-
CASSPGLGRPTDTQYF
TGTGCCAGCAGTCCGGGACTAGGGAGGCCCACAGATACGCAGTATTTT
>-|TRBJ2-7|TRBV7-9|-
CASSLESGNYEQYF
TGTGCCAGCAGCTTAGAATCCGGGAACTACGAGCAGTACTTC
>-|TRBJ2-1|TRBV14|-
CASSQGEGVINEQFF
TGTGCCAGCAGCCAAGGGGAAGGAGTTATCAATGAGCAGTTCTTC
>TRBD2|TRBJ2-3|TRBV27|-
CASSPGTSGSRTDTQYF
TGTGCCAGCAGTCCGGGGACTAGCGGGAGTAGGACAGATACGCAGTATTTT
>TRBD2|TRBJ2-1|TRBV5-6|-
CASGGTSGSHEQFF
TGTGCCAGCGGTGGGACTAGCGGGAGCCATGAGCAGTTCTTC
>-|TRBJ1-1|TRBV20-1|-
CSVRPAIMNTEAFF
TGCAGTGTCCGACCTGCCATTATGAACACTGAAGCTTTCTTT
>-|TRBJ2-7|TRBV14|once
CASSVGRVNYEQYF
TGTGCCAGCAGCGTTGGCAGGGTTAACTACGAGCAGTACTTC
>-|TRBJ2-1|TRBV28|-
CASSLLPGPSSYNEQFF
TGTGCCAGCAGTTTATTGCCCGGGCCTAGCTCCTACAATGAGCAGTTCTTC
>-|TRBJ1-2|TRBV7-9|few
CASSSERGRPPEDYTF
TGTGCCAGCAGCTCGGAGCGGGGTAGACCCCCGGAGGACTACACCTTC
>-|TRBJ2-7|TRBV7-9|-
CASSVSGRHEEYF
TGTGCCAGCAGCGTATCGGGACGCCACGAGGAGTACTTC
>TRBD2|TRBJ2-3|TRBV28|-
CASSAGLAELTDTQYF
TGTGCCAGCAGTGCGGGACTAGCGGAACTCACAGATACGCAGTATTTT
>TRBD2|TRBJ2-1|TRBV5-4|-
CASSLGLADSYNEQFF
TGTGCCAGCAGCTTAGGACTAGCGGACTCCTACAATGAGCAGTTCTTC
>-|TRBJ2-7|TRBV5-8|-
CASSLDWQADEQYF
TGTGCCAGCAGCTTGGACTGGCAAGCTGACGAGCAGTACTTC
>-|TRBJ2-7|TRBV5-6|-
CASSFFPLGGEQYF
TGTGCCAGCAGCTTTTTCCCGTTAGGCGGCGAGCAGTACTTC
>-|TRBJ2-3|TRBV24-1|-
CATSDEPGTSTDTQYF
TGTGCCACCAGTGATGAGCCCGGGACAAGCACAGATACGCAGTATTTT
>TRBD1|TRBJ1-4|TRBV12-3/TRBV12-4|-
CASRSRGRPDEKLFF
TGTGCCAGCAGGTCCAGGGGGCGGCCAGATGAAAAACTGTTTTTT
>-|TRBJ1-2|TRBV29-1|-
CSVVGVTLYGYTF
TGCAGCGTTGTCGGCGTTACCCTCTATGGCTACACCTTC
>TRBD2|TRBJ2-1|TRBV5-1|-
CASSLASAGDSYNEQFF
TGCGCCAGCAGCTTGGCCTCGGCGGGGGACTCCTACAATGAGCAGTTCTTC
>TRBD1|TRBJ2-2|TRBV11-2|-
CASSATGTGFAGELFF
TGTGCCAGCAGCGCTACCGGGACAGGGTTTGCCGGGGAGCTGTTTTTT
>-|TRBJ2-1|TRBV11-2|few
CASSSTPVGAYNEQFF
TGTGCCAGCAGCTCCACTCCCGTGGGGGCGTACAATGAGCAGTTCTTC
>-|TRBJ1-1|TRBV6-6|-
CASRVGLYTEAFF
TGTGCCAGCAGGGTGGGACTTTACACTGAAGCTTTCTTT